Each of the 10 T cell receptor beta chains below was sequenced from the same sample in a study of beta chain features in type 1 diabetes. Expressed TCRB transcripts were sequenced because the isolated RNA had all been reverse transcribed beforehand. Here immunoSEQ multiplex PCR was the method, and the copy in TCRdb shows in-frame clones only, minus some. The sample carries about 900,000 clones, about a sixth recorded once. The sample consisted of naive CD4+ T cells from blood. The receptor set was obtained from a young woman in good health.

The rearrangement uses TRBV7-8 and TRBJ2-7, with TRBD1 as a possible D gene (6 bases). Trimming cost V 1 base and J 7 bases, with 11 bases left between them. The CDR3 sequence is 13 residues long. Germline lookup yields CDR1 SGHVS and CDR2 FQNEAQ. The CDR3 region has the DNA TGTGCCAGCAGCTTAGAAGGGGGTACGGAGCAGTACTTC. Its protein product is CASSLEGGTEQYF.

This clone was found a few times. The chain has TRBV18 and TRBJ2-2; perhaps TRBD1 as D (6 bases). Germline-derived CDR1 and CDR2 are KGHSH and LQKENI. Trimming stripped 3 bases from V and 0 bases from J, with 11 bases between. The CDR3 spans 16 residues. CDR3 amino acids: CASSPIAGANTGELFF. The CDR3 DNA reads TGTGCCAGCTCACCTATAGCAGGGGCGAACACCGGGGAGCTGTTTTTT.

The chain links TRBV4-3 to TRBJ1-2; a weak D match, TRBD1 (5 bases). The germline V and J ends were trimmed by 0 bases and 4 bases, with 15 bases remaining between them. The CDR3 totals 16 residues. From germline, CDR1 is LGHNA and CDR2 YSLEER. This CDR3 is CASSQDLAGNSYGYTF. CDR3 bases: TGCGCCAGCAGCCAAGATCTGGCAGGGAATAGCTATGGCTACACCTTC.

This rearrangement joins TRBV2 to TRBJ1-5; weak D call: TRBD1 (6 bases). Trimming pared 7 bases from V and 2 bases from J, leaving 9 bases between. Germline V lookup: CDR1 SNHLY, CDR2 FYNNEI. The CDR3 extends over 13 amino acids. In nucleotides, the CDR3 is TGTGCCAGCAATCGACAGGGCAATCAGCCCCAGCATTTT. This translates into CASNRQGNQPQHF. Full variable domain (missing parts from reference TRBV2 and TRBJ1-5): EPEVTQTPSHQVTQMGQEVILRCVPISNHLYFYWYRQILGQKVEFLVSFYNNEISEKSEIFDDQFSVERPDGSNFTLKIRSTKLEDSAMYFCASNRQGNQPQHFGDGTRLSIL.

This clone was counted between two and nine times. This chain links TRBV25-1 with TRBJ2-1; perhaps TRBD1 as D (5 bases). The germline V gene has CDR1 MGHDK and CDR2 SYGVNS. V lost 4 bases and J lost 8, with 12 bases in between. The CDR3 runs 13 residues. The chain's CDR3 is CASSVQGADEQFF. The DNA for the CDR3 is TGTGCCAGCAGTGTGCAGGGTGCGGATGAGCAGTTCTTC.

This clone was counted only a few times. The chain joins TRBV6-5 to TRBJ2-3; no clear D gene. Trimming removed 6 bases at V and 3 bases at J, with 13 bases between. The CDR3 is made up of 14 amino acids. In germline, CDR1 is MNHEY, CDR2 SVGAGI. In DNA, the CDR3 is TGTGCCAGCAGATACCGACGACCGACAGATACGCAGTATTTT. Residues: CASRYRRPTDTQYF.

The chain is built from TRBV5-1 and TRBJ1-4; possibly TRBD1 for D (5 bases). This CDR3 contains 16 residues. From germline, CDR1 is SGHRS and CDR2 YFSETQ. With 0 bases removed from V and 8 bases from J, the gap between germline ends came to 17 bases. The CDR3 DNA reads as TGCGCCAGCAGCTTGGCTCCCGCCAGGGCGGGGGAAAAACTGTTTTTT. This sequence encodes CASSLAPARAGEKLFF.

This clone was seen more than once but under ten times. The gene calls are TRBV2 and TRBJ1-2; D might be TRBD1 (5 bases). Germline values: CDR1 SNHLY, CDR2 FYNNEI. CDR3 length equals 16 residues. V was pared by 4 bases and J by 1 base, with 16 bases between. The CDR3 nucleotides are TGTGCCAGCAGTGTGGCTAGGGACTACAGTAACTATGGCTACACCTTC. Its protein is CASSVARDYSNYGYTF.

This clone was observed a handful of times. The chain uses TRBV15 and TRBJ2-2; D uncertain. The CDR3 covers 15 residues. The ends were cut back, 0 bases at V and 0 bases at J, with 5 bases in the middle. The germline CDR1 and CDR2 sequences are LNHNV and YYDKDF (reference sequence). The CDR3, as DNA: TGTGCCACCAGCAGAGATAGGCCGAACACCGGGGAGCTGTTTTTT. It codes for CATSRDRPNTGELFF.

The chain carries TRBV6-5 and TRBJ2-3, with D perhaps being TRBD1 or TRBD2 (5 bases each). Germline V gene sequence: CDR1 MNHEY, CDR2 SVGAGI. The length of the CDR3 is 15 residues. The ends were cut back, 6 bases at V and 2 bases at J, with 15 bases in the middle. The CDR3 spells CASSRPGSVTDTQYF. The CDR3 nucleotides read TGTGCCAGCAGCCGACCAGGGAGTGTCACAGATACGCAGTATTTT.